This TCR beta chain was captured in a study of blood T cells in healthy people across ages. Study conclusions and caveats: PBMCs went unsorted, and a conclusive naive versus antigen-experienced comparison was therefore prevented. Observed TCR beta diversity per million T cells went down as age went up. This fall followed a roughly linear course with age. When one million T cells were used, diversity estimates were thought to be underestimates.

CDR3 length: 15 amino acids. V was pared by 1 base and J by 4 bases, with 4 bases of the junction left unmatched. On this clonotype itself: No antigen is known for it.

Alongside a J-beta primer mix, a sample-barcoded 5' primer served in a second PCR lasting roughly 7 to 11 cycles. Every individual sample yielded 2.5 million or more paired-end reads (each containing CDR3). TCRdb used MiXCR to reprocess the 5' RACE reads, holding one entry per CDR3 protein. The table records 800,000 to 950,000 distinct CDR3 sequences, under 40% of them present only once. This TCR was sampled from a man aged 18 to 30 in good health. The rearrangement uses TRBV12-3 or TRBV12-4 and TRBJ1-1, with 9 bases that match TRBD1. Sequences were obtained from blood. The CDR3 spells CASSLEGQGLTEAFF. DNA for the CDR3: TGTGCCAGCAGTTTAGAGGGACAGGGTCTCACTGAAGCTTTCTTT.